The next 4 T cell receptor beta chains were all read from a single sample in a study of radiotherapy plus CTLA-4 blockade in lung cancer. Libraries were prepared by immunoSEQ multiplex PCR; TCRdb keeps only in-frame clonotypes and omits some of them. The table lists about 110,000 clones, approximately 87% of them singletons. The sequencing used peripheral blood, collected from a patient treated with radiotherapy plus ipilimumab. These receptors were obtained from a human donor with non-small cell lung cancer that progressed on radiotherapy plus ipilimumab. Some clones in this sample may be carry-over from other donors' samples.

The CDR3: CASSIRTSSTEAFF. In DNA form, the CDR3 reads TGTGCCAGCAGCATCCGAACGTCGTCCACTGAAGCTTTCTTT. This chain links TRBV9 with TRBJ1-1; D unresolved. The CDR3 has 14 amino acids. V was clipped by 4 bases and J by 4 bases, with 14 bases between them. From germline, CDR1 is SGDLS and CDR2 YYNGEE.

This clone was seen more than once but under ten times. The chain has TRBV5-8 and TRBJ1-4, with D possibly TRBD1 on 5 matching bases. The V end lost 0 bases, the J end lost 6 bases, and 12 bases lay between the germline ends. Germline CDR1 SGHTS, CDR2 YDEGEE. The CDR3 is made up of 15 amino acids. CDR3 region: CASSLGFAGHEKLFF. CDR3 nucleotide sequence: TGTGCCAGCAGCTTGGGGTTCGCGGGGCATGAAAAACTGTTTTTT.

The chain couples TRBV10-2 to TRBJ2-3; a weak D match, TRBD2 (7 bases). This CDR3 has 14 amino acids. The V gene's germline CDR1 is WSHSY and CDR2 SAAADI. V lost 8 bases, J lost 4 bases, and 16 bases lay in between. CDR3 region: CASLGRGGPDTQYF. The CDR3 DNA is TGCGCCAGCTTAGGGAGGGGGGGCCCAGATACGCAGTATTTT.

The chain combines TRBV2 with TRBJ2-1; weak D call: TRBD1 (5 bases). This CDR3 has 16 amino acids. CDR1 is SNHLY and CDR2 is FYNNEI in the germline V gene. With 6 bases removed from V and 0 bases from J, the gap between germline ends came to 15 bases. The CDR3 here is CASRDRLSRSYNEQFF. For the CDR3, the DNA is TGTGCCAGCAGAGACAGATTATCCCGCTCCTACAATGAGCAGTTCTTC.